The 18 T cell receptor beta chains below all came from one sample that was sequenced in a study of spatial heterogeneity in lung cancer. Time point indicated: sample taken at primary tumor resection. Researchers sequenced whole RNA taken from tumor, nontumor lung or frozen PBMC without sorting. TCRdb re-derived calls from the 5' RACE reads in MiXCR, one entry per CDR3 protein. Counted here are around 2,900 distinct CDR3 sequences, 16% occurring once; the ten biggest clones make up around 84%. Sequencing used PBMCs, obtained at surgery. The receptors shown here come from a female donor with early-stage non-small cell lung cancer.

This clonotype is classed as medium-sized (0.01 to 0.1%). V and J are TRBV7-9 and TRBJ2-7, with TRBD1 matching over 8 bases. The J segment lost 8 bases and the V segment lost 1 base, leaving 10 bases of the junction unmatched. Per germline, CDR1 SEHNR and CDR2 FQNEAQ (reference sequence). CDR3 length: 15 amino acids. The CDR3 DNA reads TGTGCCAGCAGCTTAGGACAGGGGATATTCTCGAAGCAGTACTTC. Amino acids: CASSLGQGIFSKQYF.

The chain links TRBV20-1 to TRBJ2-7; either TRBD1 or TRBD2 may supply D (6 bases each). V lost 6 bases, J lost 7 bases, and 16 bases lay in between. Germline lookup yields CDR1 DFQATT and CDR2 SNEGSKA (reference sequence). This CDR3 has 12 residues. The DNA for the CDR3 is TGCAGTGCACAACAAGGGGGGTGGGAGCAGTACGTC. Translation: CSAQQGGWEQYV.

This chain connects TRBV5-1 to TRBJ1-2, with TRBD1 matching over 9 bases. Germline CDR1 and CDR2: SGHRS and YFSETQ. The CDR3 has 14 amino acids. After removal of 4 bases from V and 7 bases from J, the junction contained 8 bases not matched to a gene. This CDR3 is CASSPTGQGGGYTF. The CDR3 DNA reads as TGCGCCAGCAGCCCCACGGGACAGGGAGGTGGCTACACCTTC.

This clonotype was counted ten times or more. CDR3 sequence reads: CASSAARVGVHGYTF. CDR3 nucleotide sequence: TGTGCCAGCAGCGCCGCCAGGGTGGGAGTCCATGGCTACACCTTC. The chain joins TRBV14 to TRBJ1-2; D possibly corresponds to TRBD1 (5 bases). CDR1 is SGHDN and CDR2 is FVKESK in the germline V gene. V was clipped by 5 bases and J by 6 bases, with 19 bases between them. This CDR3 region has 15 residues.

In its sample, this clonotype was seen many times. CDR3 protein: CASSLAGSTDTQYF. In DNA form, the CDR3 reads TGTGCCAGCAGCTTAGCGGGAAGCACAGATACGCAGTATTTT. The rearrangement joins TRBV7-9 to TRBJ2-3, with D uncertain. The length of the CDR3 is 14 residues. Per germline, CDR1 SEHNR and CDR2 FQNEAQ (reference sequence). Trimming took off 0 bases at V and 0 bases at J, with 4 bases between the two ends.

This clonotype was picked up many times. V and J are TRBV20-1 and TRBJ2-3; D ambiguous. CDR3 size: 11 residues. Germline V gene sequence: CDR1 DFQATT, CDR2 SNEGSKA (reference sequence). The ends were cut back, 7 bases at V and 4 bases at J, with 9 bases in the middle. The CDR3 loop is CSEGLSDTQYF. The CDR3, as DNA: TGCAGTGAAGGCCTCTCAGATACGCAGTATTTT.

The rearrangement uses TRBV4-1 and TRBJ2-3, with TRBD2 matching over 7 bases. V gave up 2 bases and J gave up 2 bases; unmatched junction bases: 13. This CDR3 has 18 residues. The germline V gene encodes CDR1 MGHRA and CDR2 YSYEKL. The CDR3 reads CASSQYRGSGVNTDTQYF. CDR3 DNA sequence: TGCGCCAGCAGCCAATACCGGGGCAGCGGGGTCAACACAGATACGCAGTATTTT.

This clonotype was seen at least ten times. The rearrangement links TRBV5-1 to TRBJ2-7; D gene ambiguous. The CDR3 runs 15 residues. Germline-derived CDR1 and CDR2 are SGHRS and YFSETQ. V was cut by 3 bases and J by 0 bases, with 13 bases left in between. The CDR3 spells CASSSHDRPSYEQYF. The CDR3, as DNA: TGCGCCAGCAGCTCCCACGACCGTCCCTCCTACGAGCAGTACTTC.

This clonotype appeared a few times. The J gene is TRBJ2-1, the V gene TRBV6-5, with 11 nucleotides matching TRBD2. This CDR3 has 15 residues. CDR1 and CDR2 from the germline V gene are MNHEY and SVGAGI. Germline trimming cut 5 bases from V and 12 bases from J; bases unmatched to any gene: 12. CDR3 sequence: CASSLRRLAGTRQFF. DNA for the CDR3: TGTGCCAGCAGTCTCCGGAGACTAGCGGGAACCCGGCAGTTCTTC.

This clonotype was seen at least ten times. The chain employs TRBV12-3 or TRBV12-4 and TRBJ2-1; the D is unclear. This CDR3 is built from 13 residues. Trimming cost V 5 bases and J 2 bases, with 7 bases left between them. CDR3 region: CASSPPAYNEQFF. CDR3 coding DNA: TGTGCCAGCAGTCCTCCCGCCTACAATGAGCAGTTCTTC.

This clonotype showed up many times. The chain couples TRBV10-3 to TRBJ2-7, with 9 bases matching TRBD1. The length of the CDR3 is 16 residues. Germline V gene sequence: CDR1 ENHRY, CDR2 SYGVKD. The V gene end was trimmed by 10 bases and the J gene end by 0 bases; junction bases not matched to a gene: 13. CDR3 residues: CATLEGTGGLSYEQYF. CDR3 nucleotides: TGTGCCACCCTTGAGGGTACAGGGGGCCTCTCCTACGAGCAGTACTTC.

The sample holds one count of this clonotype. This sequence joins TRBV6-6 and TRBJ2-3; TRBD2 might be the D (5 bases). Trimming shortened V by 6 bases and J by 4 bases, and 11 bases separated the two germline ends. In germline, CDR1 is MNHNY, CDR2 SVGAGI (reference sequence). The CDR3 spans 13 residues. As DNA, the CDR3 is TGTGCCAGCAGCCCTCCCGGGGCAGATACGCAGTATTTT. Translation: CASSPPGADTQYF.

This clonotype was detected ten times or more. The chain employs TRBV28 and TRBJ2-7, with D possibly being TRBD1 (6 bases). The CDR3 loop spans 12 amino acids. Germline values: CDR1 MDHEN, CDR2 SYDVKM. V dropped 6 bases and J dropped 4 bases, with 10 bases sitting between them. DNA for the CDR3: TGTGCCAGCAGACCTACAGGGTACGAGCAGTACTTC. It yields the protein CASRPTGYEQYF.

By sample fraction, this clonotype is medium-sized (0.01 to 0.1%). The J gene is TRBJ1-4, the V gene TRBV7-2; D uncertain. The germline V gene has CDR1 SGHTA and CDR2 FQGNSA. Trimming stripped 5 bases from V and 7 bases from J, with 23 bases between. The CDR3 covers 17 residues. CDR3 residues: CASSLYLFEGRAEKLFF. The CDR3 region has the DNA TGTGCCAGCAGCCTGTATTTGTTTGAGGGTCGAGCTGAAAAACTGTTTTTT.

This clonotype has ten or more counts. The CDR3, as DNA: TGTGCCAGTAGTATGGGGGAGAGGGGATTCGCAGGGCAGCCCCAGCATTTT. Translating it yields CASSMGERGFAGQPQHF. The chain links TRBV19 to TRBJ1-5; TRBD1 might be the D (5 bases). Germline values: CDR1 LNHDA, CDR2 SQIVND (reference sequence). V lost 3 bases, J lost 7 bases, and 22 bases lay in between. CDR3 length equals 17 residues.

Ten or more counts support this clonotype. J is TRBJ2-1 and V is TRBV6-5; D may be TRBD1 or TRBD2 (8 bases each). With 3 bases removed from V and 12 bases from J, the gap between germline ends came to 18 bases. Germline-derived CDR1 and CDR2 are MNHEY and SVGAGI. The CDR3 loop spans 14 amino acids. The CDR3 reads CASSYDRGLGRQFF. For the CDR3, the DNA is TGTGCCAGCAGTTATGACAGGGGACTAGGACGGCAGTTCTTC.

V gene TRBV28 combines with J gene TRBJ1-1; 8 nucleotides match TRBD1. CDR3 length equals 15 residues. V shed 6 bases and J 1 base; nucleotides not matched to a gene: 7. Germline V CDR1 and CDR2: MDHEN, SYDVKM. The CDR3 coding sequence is TGTGCCAGCAGCTCCGGACAGGGTTGGAACACTGAAGCTTTCTTT. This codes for CASSSGQGWNTEAFF.

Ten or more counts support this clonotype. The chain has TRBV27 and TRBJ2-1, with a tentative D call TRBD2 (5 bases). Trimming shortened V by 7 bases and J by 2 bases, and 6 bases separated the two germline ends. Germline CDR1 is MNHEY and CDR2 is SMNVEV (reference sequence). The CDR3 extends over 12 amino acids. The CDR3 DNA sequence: TGTGCCAGCACAGCGGCCTACAATGAGCAGTTCTTC. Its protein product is CASTAAYNEQFF.